Here is one TCR beta chain with its context. Here immunoSEQ multiplex PCR was the method, and the copy in TCRdb shows in-frame clones only, minus some. The table includes roughly 49,000 clones, roughly nine tenths detected once. This specimen comes from a study of T cell changes during pregnancy in multiple sclerosis. Germline loops: CDR1 SGHDN, CDR2 FVKESK. V dropped 2 bases and J dropped 8 bases, with 16 bases sitting between them. There are 15 residues in the CDR3. The material was CD4+ T cells from peripheral blood mononuclear cells, obtained in the second trimester of pregnancy. This receptor was identified in a female donor in good health, enrolled as a control in a pregnancy study. The V and J genes are TRBV14 and TRBJ2-4, with D perhaps matching TRBD1 (5 bases). CDR3 protein: CASSQMGQGADIQYF. CDR3 DNA sequence: TGTGCCAGCAGCCAAATGGGGCAAGGGGCGGACATTCAGTACTTC. Filled out from reference TRBV14 and TRBJ2-4, the complete variable domain reads EAGVTQFPSHSVIEKGQTVTLRCDPISGHDNLYWYRRVMGKEIKFLLHFVKESKQDESGMPNNRFLAERTGGTYSTLKVQPAELEDSGVYFCASSQMGQGADIQYFGAGTRLSVL.